This T cell receptor beta chain emerged from a study of cytomegalovirus exposure and HLA in healthy donors. It was healthy bone marrow donors who served as donors. The CDR3 covers 15 residues. Germline trimming cut 3 bases from V and 2 bases from J; bases unmatched to any gene: 7. CDR1 LNHNV and CDR2 YYDKDF come from the germline V gene (reference sequence). The primer mix had 60 Vbeta and 13 Jbeta primers. The method was immunoSEQ multiplex PCR; TCRdb's version includes in-frame clones alone and lacks a portion of them. This sample's table reports over 75,000 clones. The sample taken for sequencing was PBMCs. The V gene is TRBV15, the J gene TRBJ2-7, with 7 bases matching TRBD1. The sequence was collected from a girl aged 5 to 17 in good health and CMV-seropositive. Here the CDR3 DNA reads TGTGCCACCAGCAGGAGAGGACAGGACCCCTACGAGCAGTACTTC. This sequence encodes CATSRRGQDPYEQYF.